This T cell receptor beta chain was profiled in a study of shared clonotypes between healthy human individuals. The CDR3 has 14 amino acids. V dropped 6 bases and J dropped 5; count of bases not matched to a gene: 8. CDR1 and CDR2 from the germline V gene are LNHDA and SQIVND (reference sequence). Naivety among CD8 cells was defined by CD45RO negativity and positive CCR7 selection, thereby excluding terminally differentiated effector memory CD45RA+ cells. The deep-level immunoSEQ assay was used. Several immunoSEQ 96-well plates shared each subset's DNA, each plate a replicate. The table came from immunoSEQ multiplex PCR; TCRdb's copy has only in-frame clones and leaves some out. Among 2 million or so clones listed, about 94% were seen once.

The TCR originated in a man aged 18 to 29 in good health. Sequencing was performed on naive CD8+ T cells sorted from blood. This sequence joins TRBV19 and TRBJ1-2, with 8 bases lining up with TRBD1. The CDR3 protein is CASRRTGIEYGYTF. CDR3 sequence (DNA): TGTGCCAGTAGAAGGACAGGGATCGAATATGGCTACACCTTC. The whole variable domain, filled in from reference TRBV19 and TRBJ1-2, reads DGGITQSPKYLFRKEGQNVTLSCEQNLNHDAMYWYRQDPGQGLRLIYYSQIVNDFQKGDIAEGYSVSREKKESFPLTVTSAQKNPTAFYLCASRRTGIEYGYTFGSGTRLTVV.